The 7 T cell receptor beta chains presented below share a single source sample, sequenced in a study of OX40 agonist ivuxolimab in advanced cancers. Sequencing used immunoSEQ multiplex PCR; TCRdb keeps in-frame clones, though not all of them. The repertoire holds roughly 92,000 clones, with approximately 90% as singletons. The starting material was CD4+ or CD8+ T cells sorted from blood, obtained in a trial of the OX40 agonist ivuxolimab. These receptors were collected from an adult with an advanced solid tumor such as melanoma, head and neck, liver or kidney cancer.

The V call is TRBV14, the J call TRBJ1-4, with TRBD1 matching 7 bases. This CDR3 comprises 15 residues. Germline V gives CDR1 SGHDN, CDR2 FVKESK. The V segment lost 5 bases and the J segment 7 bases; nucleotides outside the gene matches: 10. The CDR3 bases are TGTGCCAGCAGCATCCGGACAGGAGGGGGTGAAAAACTGTTTTTT. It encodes CASSIRTGGGEKLFF.

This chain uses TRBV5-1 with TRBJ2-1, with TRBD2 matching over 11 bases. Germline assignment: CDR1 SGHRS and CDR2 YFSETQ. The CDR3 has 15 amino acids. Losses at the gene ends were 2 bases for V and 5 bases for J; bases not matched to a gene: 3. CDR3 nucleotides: TGCGCCAGCAGCTTTAGCGGGAGGGCGGACAATGAGCAGTTCTTC. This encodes CASSFSGRADNEQFF. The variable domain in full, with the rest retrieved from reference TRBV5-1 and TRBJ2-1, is KAGVTQTPRYLIKTRGQQVTLSCSPISGHRSVSWYQQTPGQGLQFLFEYFSETQRNKGNFPGRFSGRQFSNSRSEMNVSTLELGDSALYLCASSFSGRADNEQFFGPGTRLTVL.

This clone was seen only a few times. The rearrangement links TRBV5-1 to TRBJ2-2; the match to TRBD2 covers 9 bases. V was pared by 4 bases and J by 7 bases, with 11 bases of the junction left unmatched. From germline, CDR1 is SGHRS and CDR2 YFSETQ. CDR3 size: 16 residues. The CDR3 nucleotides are TGCGCCAGCAGCGGTACCGGGACTAGCATAGGCGGGGAGCTGTTTTTT. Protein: CASSGTGTSIGGELFF.

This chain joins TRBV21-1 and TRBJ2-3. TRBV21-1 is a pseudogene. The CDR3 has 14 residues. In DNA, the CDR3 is TGTGCCAGCAGCAAGGGGACCGAGGAGGATACGCAGTATTTT. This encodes CASSKGTEEDTQYF.

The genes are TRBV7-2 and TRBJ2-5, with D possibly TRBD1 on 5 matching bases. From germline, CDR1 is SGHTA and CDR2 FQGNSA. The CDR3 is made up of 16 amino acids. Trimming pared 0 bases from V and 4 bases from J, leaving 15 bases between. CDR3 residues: CASSLAGVLYGETQYF. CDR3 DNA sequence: TGTGCCAGCAGCTTAGCAGGGGTATTGTACGGAGAGACCCAGTACTTC.

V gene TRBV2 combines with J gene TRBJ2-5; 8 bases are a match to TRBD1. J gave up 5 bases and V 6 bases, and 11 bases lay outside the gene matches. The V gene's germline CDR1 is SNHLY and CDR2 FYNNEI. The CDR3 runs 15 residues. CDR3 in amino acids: CASRLTATGAETQYF. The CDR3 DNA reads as TGTGCCAGCAGACTTACCGCGACAGGGGCTGAGACCCAGTACTTC.

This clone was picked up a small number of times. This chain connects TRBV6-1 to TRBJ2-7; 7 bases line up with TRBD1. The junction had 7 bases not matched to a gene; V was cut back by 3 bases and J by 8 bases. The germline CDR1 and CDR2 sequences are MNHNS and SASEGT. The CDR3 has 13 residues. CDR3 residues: CASSESQGVKQYF. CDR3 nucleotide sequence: TGTGCCAGCAGTGAGAGCCAGGGGGTCAAGCAGTACTTC.